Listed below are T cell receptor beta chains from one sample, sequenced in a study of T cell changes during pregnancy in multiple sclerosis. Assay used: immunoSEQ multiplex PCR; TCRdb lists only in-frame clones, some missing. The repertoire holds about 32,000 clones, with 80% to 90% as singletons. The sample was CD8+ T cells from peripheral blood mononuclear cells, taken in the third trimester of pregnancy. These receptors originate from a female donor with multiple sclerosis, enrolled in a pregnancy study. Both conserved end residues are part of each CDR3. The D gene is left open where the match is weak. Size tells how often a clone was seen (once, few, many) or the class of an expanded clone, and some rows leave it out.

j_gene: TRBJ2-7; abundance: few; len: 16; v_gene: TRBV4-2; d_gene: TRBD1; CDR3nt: TGTGCCAGCAGCCAGCTAACCGGGACAGGGGGCTACGAGCAGTACTTC; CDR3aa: CASSQLTGTGGYEQYF
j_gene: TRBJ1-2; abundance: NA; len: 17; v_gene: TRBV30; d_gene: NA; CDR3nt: TGTGCCTGCAACTCCCTATCCGGGACACCGACTAACTATGGCTACACCTTC; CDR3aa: CACNSLSGTPTNYGYTF
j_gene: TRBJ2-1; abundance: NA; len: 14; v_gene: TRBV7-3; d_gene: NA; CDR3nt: TGTGCCAGCAGCTTAGGGGGCGGCTACAATGAGCAGTTCTTC; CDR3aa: CASSLGGGYNEQFF
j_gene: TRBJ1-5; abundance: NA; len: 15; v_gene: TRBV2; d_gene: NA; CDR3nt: TGTGCCAGCAGAGTCACAGGGACGAGCAATCAGCCCCAGCATTTT; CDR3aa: CASRVTGTSNQPQHF
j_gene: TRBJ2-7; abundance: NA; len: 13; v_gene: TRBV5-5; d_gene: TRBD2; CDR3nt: TGTGCCCGGGGGGGACCAAGAATCTACGAGCAGTACTTC; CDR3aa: CARGGPRIYEQYF
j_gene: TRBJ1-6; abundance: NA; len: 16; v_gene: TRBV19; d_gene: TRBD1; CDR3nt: TGTGCCAGTACCAACGGGGACAGTTATTATAATTCACCCCTCCACTTT; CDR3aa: CASTNGDSYYNSPLHF
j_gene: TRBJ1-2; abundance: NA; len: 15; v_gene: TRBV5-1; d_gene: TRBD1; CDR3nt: TGCGCCAGCAGCCCGCGGGACAGGGGAGTCTATGGCTACACCTTC; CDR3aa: CASSPRDRGVYGYTF
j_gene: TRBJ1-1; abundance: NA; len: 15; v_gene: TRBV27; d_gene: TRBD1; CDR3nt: TGTGCCAGCAGTTTCCGCACAGGGGGGCTCACTGAAGCTTTCTTT; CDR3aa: CASSFRTGGLTEAFF
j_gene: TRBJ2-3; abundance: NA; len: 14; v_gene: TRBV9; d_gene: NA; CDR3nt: TGTGCCAGCAGCGTAGCAGGGAACACAGATACGCAGTATTTT; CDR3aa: CASSVAGNTDTQYF
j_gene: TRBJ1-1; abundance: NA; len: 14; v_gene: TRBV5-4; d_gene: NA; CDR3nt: TGTGCCAGCAGTCGCGACATTATCAACACTGAAGCTTTCTTT; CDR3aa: CASSRDIINTEAFF
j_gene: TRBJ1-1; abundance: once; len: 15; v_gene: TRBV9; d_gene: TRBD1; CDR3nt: TGTGCCAGCAGCTTAAAGGACAGGGCGAACACTGAAGCTTTCTTT; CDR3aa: CASSLKDRANTEAFF
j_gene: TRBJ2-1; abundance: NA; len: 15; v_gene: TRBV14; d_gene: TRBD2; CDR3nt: TGTGCCAGCAGCCTTAGCGGGAAGGGGGTCAATGAGCAGTTCTTC; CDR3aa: CASSLSGKGVNEQFF
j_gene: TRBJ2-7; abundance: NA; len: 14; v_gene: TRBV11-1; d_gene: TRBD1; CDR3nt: TGTGCCAGCAGCTCAGACAGGGGCACCTACGAGCAGTACTTC; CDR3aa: CASSSDRGTYEQYF
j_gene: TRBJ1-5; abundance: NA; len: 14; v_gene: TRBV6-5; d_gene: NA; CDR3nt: TGTGCCAGCAGCCTGACTTCCCGCAATCAGCCCCAGCATTTT; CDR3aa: CASSLTSRNQPQHF
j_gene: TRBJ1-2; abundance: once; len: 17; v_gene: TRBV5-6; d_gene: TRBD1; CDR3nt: TGTGCCAGCAGCTTGGGGGACACCTCGACAGGGAGTTATGGCTACACCTTC; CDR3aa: CASSLGDTSTGSYGYTF
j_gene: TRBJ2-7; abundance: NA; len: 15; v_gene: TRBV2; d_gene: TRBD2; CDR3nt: TGTGCCAGCAGGTATTCGGCTAGCGGGGCGTACGAGCAGTACTTC; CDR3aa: CASRYSASGAYEQYF
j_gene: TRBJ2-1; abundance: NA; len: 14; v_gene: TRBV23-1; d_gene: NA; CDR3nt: TGCGCCAGCAGTCAACTAGATTGGTACAATGAGCAGTTCTTC; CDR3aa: CASSQLDWYNEQFF
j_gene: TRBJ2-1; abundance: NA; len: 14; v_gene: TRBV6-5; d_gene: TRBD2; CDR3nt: TGTGCCAGCAGTTACTTCCTAGCGGGACATGAGCAGTTCTTC; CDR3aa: CASSYFLAGHEQFF
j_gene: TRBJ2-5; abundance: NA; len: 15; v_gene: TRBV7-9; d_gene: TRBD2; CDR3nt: TGTGCCAGCAGCCCCCCCGGACTAGCGGGAGAGACCCAGTACTTC; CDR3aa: CASSPPGLAGETQYF
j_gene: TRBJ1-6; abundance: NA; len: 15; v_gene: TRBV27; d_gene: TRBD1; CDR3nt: TGTGCCAGCAGTTTCCAGACAGGGGGTAATTCACCCCTCCACTTT; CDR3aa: CASSFQTGGNSPLHF
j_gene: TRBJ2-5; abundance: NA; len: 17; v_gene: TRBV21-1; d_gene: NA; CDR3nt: TGTGCCAGCAGCAAGGCCCTAGCGGGGGGGCCGCAGGAGACCCAGTACTTC; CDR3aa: CASSKALAGGPQETQYF
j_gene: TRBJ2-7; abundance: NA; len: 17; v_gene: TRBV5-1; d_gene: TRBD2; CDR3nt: TGCGCCAGCAGCCTCCTCGGGACTAGCGGGAGCATGCACGAGCAGTACTTC; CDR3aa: CASSLLGTSGSMHEQYF
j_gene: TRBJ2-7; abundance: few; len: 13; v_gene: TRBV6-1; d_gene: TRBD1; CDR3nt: TGTGCCAGCCCGGGACAGGGGCTCGACGAGCAGTACTTC; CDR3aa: CASPGQGLDEQYF